A single T cell receptor (beta chain) is shown here with its context. This entry is derived from a study of control samples from healthy donors and cancer patients. Trimming pared 2 bases from V and 2 bases from J, leaving 14 bases between. The CDR3 is 15 amino acids. Germline assignment: CDR1 SGHRS and CDR2 YFSETQ. Measured with immunoSEQ multiplex PCR; TCRdb has only the in-frame clones, and not every one. Among 55,000 to 65,000 clones listed, about 90% were seen once. The clonotype was recovered from a woman aged 55-69 years with lung cancer. The chain recombines TRBV5-1 with TRBJ2-7, with no clear D. Specimen: PBMCs. The CDR3 here is CASSFQSLTTYEQYF. For the CDR3, the DNA is TGCGCCAGCAGCTTCCAGTCACTTACTACCTACGAGCAGTACTTC.